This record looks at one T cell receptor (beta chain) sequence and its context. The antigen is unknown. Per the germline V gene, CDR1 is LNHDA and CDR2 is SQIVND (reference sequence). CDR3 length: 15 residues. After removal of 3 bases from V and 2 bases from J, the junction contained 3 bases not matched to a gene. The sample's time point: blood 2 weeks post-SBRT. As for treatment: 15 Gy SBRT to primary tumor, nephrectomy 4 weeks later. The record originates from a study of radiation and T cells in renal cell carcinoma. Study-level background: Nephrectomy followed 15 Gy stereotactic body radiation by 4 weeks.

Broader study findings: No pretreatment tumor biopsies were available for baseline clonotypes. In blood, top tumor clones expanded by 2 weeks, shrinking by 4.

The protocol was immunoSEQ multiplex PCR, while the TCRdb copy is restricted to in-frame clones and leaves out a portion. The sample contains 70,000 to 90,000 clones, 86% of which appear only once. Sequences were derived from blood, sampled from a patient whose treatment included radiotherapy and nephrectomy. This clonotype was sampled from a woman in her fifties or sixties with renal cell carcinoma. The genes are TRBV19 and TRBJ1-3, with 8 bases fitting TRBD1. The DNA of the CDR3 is TGTGCCAGTAGTATCCCGACAGGGGCTGGAAACACCATATATTTT. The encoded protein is CASSIPTGAGNTIYF.